This is a list of T cell receptor beta chains from one sample in a study of Siglec-9 on CD8 T cells in melanoma. Profiling relied on immunoSEQ multiplex PCR, and the TCRdb table lists in-frame clones only, not all of them. The sample shows 29,000 or so clones, more than 80% of them seen only once. The specimen was Siglec-9- CD8+ T cells sorted from blood. These receptors were obtained from a human donor in good health. Each CDR3 is given with its conserved first and last residue. The D gene is left open where the match is weak. Where a row states a size, it is once, few, many or the class of an expanded clone; other rows omit it.

D gene: .; J gene: TRBJ1-5; V gene: TRBV9; clone size: .; CDR3 length: 14; CDR3 DNA: TGTGCCAGCAGCGTAGGGGGTGCCAATCAGCCCCAGCATTTT; CDR3 protein: CASSVGGANQPQHF
D gene: .; J gene: TRBJ2-7; V gene: TRBV2; clone size: .; CDR3 length: 14; CDR3 DNA: TGTGCCAGCAGCCTAACAGGGAGGGGCTACGAGCAGTACTTC; CDR3 protein: CASSLTGRGYEQYF
D gene: TRBD2; J gene: TRBJ2-3; V gene: TRBV27; clone size: .; CDR3 length: 20; CDR3 DNA: TGTGCCAGCAGTTTATCGGGACTAGCGGGGGGGCCAGTCGGCACAGATACGCAGTATTTT; CDR3 protein: CASSLSGLAGGPVGTDTQYF
D gene: .; J gene: TRBJ1-1; V gene: TRBV9; clone size: few; CDR3 length: 13; CDR3 DNA: TGTGCCAGCAGCGTAGGCGGGAGGACTGAAGCTTTCTTT; CDR3 protein: CASSVGGRTEAFF
D gene: .; J gene: TRBJ2-7; V gene: TRBV29-1; clone size: .; CDR3 length: 12; CDR3 DNA: TGCAGCGTTGTTTCAGGGGCGAGGGAGCAGTACTTC; CDR3 protein: CSVVSGAREQYF
D gene: .; J gene: TRBJ2-1; V gene: TRBV19; clone size: .; CDR3 length: 14; CDR3 DNA: TGTGCCAGTAGTATTGGCGGGATCAACAATGAGCAGTTCTTC; CDR3 protein: CASSIGGINNEQFF
D gene: .; J gene: TRBJ1-1; V gene: TRBV6-1; clone size: .; CDR3 length: 10; CDR3 DNA: TGTGCCAGCAAAATCACTGAAGCTTTCTTT; CDR3 protein: CASKITEAFF
D gene: .; J gene: TRBJ1-2; V gene: TRBV29-1; clone size: few; CDR3 length: 14; CDR3 DNA: TGCAGCGTTGAAGATCGGGTCGGACAGAGCGGCTACACCTTC; CDR3 protein: CSVEDRVGQSGYTF
D gene: .; J gene: TRBJ2-2; V gene: TRBV29-1; clone size: .; CDR3 length: 11; CDR3 DNA: TGCAGCGTTGTGAACAACGGGGAGCTGTTTTTT; CDR3 protein: CSVVNNGELFF
D gene: TRBD2; J gene: TRBJ2-1; V gene: TRBV10-3; clone size: .; CDR3 length: 18; CDR3 DNA: TGTGCCATCAGTGACCCGGGGGCTAGCGGGGCGATCAGCAATGAGCAGTTCTTC; CDR3 protein: CAISDPGASGAISNEQFF
D gene: .; J gene: TRBJ1-2; V gene: TRBV4-1; clone size: once; CDR3 length: 15; CDR3 DNA: TGCGCCAGCAGCCACTCCGGGACACTGAACTATGGCTACACCTTC; CDR3 protein: CASSHSGTLNYGYTF
D gene: .; J gene: TRBJ2-5; V gene: TRBV11-2; clone size: .; CDR3 length: 15; CDR3 DNA: TGTGCCAGCAGCTTAGTTTGGACACCTCAAGAGACCCAGTACTTC; CDR3 protein: CASSLVWTPQETQYF
D gene: TRBD1; J gene: TRBJ2-1; V gene: TRBV5-1; clone size: .; CDR3 length: 14; CDR3 DNA: TGCGCCAGCAGCGAGGACAGGAACTACAATGAGCAGTTCTTC; CDR3 protein: CASSEDRNYNEQFF
D gene: .; J gene: TRBJ1-5; V gene: TRBV9; clone size: .; CDR3 length: 14; CDR3 DNA: TGTGCCAGCAGCGTAGAGTCCGCCGATCAGCCCCAGCATTTT; CDR3 protein: CASSVESADQPQHF
D gene: .; J gene: TRBJ2-7; V gene: TRBV9; clone size: .; CDR3 length: 14; CDR3 DNA: TGTGCCAGCAGCGTAGAGGGAGCCTCCTACGAGCAGTACTTC; CDR3 protein: CASSVEGASYEQYF
D gene: TRBD2; J gene: TRBJ2-3; V gene: TRBV6-1; clone size: once; CDR3 length: 16; CDR3 DNA: TGTGCCAGCAGTGGGAGGACTAGCGGATACACAGATACGCAGTATTTT; CDR3 protein: CASSGRTSGYTDTQYF
D gene: .; J gene: TRBJ1-2; V gene: TRBV6-6; clone size: .; CDR3 length: 13; CDR3 DNA: TGTGCCAGCAGTTACGCGGAAAACTATGGCTACACCTTC; CDR3 protein: CASSYAENYGYTF
D gene: .; J gene: TRBJ2-5; V gene: TRBV28; clone size: .; CDR3 length: 15; CDR3 DNA: TGTGCCAGCAGTTTATCCGCTAGTAGGGGGGAGACCCAGTACTTC; CDR3 protein: CASSLSASRGETQYF
D gene: .; J gene: TRBJ2-7; V gene: TRBV7-3; clone size: .; CDR3 length: 10; CDR3 DNA: TGTGCCAGCAGCATCGGGGAGCAGTACTTC; CDR3 protein: CASSIGEQYF
D gene: .; J gene: TRBJ2-7; V gene: TRBV13; clone size: .; CDR3 length: 17; CDR3 DNA: TGTGCCAGCAGTTTTACACAACAGGGAGAGAGCTCCTACGAGCAGTACTTC; CDR3 protein: CASSFTQQGESSYEQYF
D gene: .; J gene: TRBJ1-5; V gene: TRBV2; clone size: few; CDR3 length: 16; CDR3 DNA: TGTGCCAGCAGTGAAGGGGCAGTATTAAGCAATCAGCCCCAGCATTTT; CDR3 protein: CASSEGAVLSNQPQHF
D gene: TRBD1; J gene: TRBJ2-1; V gene: TRBV27; clone size: .; CDR3 length: 16; CDR3 DNA: TGTGCCAGCAGTTTTGTAGGACAGGGGGCTGGCTATGAGCAGTTCTTC; CDR3 protein: CASSFVGQGAGYEQFF
D gene: TRBD2; J gene: TRBJ2-1; V gene: TRBV6-5; clone size: once; CDR3 length: 16; CDR3 DNA: TGTGCCAGCAGTTACAAGACTAGCGGGAGGCCCTATGAGCAGTTCTTC; CDR3 protein: CASSYKTSGRPYEQFF
D gene: .; J gene: TRBJ2-5; V gene: TRBV14; clone size: .; CDR3 length: 15; CDR3 DNA: TGTGCCAGCAGCTCTTTCAGAGTAATTGGAGAGACCCAGTACTTC; CDR3 protein: CASSSFRVIGETQYF
D gene: .; J gene: TRBJ1-5; V gene: TRBV6-1; clone size: .; CDR3 length: 13; CDR3 DNA: TGTGCCAGCGGCGGGGGTGGGGTACAGCCCCAGCATTTT; CDR3 protein: CASGGGGVQPQHF
D gene: TRBD2; J gene: TRBJ2-2; V gene: TRBV7-6; clone size: .; CDR3 length: 15; CDR3 DNA: TGTGCCAGCAGCGAACTAGCGGGGGACACCGGGGAGCTGTTTTTT; CDR3 protein: CASSELAGDTGELFF
D gene: .; J gene: TRBJ1-5; V gene: TRBV5-6; clone size: few; CDR3 length: 13; CDR3 DNA: TGTGCCAGCAGCTTGGGAGGACGCCAGCCCCAGCATTTT; CDR3 protein: CASSLGGRQPQHF
D gene: .; J gene: TRBJ1-2; V gene: TRBV7-9; clone size: once; CDR3 length: 12; CDR3 DNA: TGTGCCAGCAGCCAAGGGAGAGATGGCTACACCTTC; CDR3 protein: CASSQGRDGYTF
D gene: .; J gene: TRBJ2-3; V gene: TRBV20-1; clone size: once; CDR3 length: 11; CDR3 DNA: TGCAGTGCTCGCACCGCGGATACGCAGTATTTT; CDR3 protein: CSARTADTQYF
D gene: .; J gene: TRBJ1-1; V gene: TRBV14; clone size: .; CDR3 length: 16; CDR3 DNA: TGTGCCAGCAGCCAATCCTCGGGGCCTCTCACTGATGAAGCTTTCTTT; CDR3 protein: CASSQSSGPLTDEAFF
D gene: .; J gene: TRBJ2-5; V gene: TRBV4-2; clone size: .; CDR3 length: 15; CDR3 DNA: TGTGCCAGCAGCCGACTAAGGGTGGTTGAGGAGACCCAGTACTTC; CDR3 protein: CASSRLRVVEETQYF
D gene: .; J gene: TRBJ1-1; V gene: TRBV10-1; clone size: .; CDR3 length: 14; CDR3 DNA: TGCGCCAGCAGTCCTAGGGGGATTGGGACTGAAGCTTTCTTT; CDR3 protein: CASSPRGIGTEAFF
D gene: .; J gene: TRBJ1-1; V gene: TRBV4-1; clone size: .; CDR3 length: 13; CDR3 DNA: TGCGCCAGCAGCCAAGACCCCATAGGGCAGCTTTTCTTT; CDR3 protein: CASSQDPIGQLFF
D gene: .; J gene: TRBJ1-2; V gene: TRBV30; clone size: .; CDR3 length: 12; CDR3 DNA: TGTGCCTGCCAACCCGATGGGGATGGCTACACCTTC; CDR3 protein: CACQPDGDGYTF
D gene: .; J gene: TRBJ2-3; V gene: TRBV27; clone size: .; CDR3 length: 14; CDR3 DNA: TGTGCCAGCAGTTTCTTAGATGGGAAGGATACGCAGTATTTT; CDR3 protein: CASSFLDGKDTQYF
D gene: .; J gene: TRBJ1-1; V gene: TRBV7-9; clone size: few; CDR3 length: 13; CDR3 DNA: TGTGCCAGCAGCCCCGGGCCGCACCCTGAAGCTTTCTTT; CDR3 protein: CASSPGPHPEAFF
D gene: .; J gene: TRBJ1-2; V gene: TRBV7-2; clone size: .; CDR3 length: 12; CDR3 DNA: TGTGCCAGCAGCTTTCCTAGATATGGCTACACCTTC; CDR3 protein: CASSFPRYGYTF
D gene: .; J gene: TRBJ1-2; V gene: TRBV9; clone size: .; CDR3 length: 16; CDR3 DNA: TGTGCCAGCAGCGTAGCCCCAGGGCCCAGGGACTATGGCTACACCTTC; CDR3 protein: CASSVAPGPRDYGYTF
D gene: TRBD1; J gene: TRBJ1-2; V gene: TRBV7-9; clone size: .; CDR3 length: 13; CDR3 DNA: TGTGCCAGCAGCTTAGTAGGGGGCCATGGCTACACCTTC; CDR3 protein: CASSLVGGHGYTF
D gene: .; J gene: TRBJ2-3; V gene: TRBV28; clone size: .; CDR3 length: 14; CDR3 DNA: TGTGCCACCGTTAAGACAGCTAGCACAGATACGCAGTATTTT; CDR3 protein: CATVKTASTDTQYF
D gene: TRBD2; J gene: TRBJ2-1; V gene: TRBV7-6; clone size: .; CDR3 length: 16; CDR3 DNA: TGTGCCAGCACCACCGGGAGCGGGAGTGTCTACAATGAGCAGTTCTTC; CDR3 protein: CASTTGSGSVYNEQFF
D gene: .; J gene: TRBJ2-7; V gene: TRBV7-9; clone size: few; CDR3 length: 11; CDR3 DNA: TGTGCCAGCAGCTCGACTTACGAGCAGTACTTC; CDR3 protein: CASSSTYEQYF
D gene: .; J gene: TRBJ1-2; V gene: TRBV6-5; clone size: .; CDR3 length: 13; CDR3 DNA: TGTGCCAGCACCTTCCTGGCCTCTGGAGGCTACACCTTC; CDR3 protein: CASTFLASGGYTF
D gene: TRBD2; J gene: TRBJ2-2; V gene: TRBV27; clone size: .; CDR3 length: 17; CDR3 DNA: TGTGCCAGCAGTTTCTCAGCGGGGGGGCCAAGCACCGGGGAGCTGTTTTTT; CDR3 protein: CASSFSAGGPSTGELFF
D gene: TRBD1; J gene: TRBJ1-2; V gene: TRBV27; clone size: .; CDR3 length: 15; CDR3 DNA: TGTGCCAGCAGTTTTTCCGGACAGGGGGCAAATGGCTACACCTTC; CDR3 protein: CASSFSGQGANGYTF
D gene: .; J gene: TRBJ1-3; V gene: TRBV7-9; clone size: few; CDR3 length: 14; CDR3 DNA: TGTGCCAGCAGCTCCAGCGCCCAGGCGAACACCATATATTTT; CDR3 protein: CASSSSAQANTIYF
D gene: TRBD1; J gene: TRBJ2-1; V gene: TRBV2; clone size: medium-sized; CDR3 length: 15; CDR3 DNA: TGTGCCAGCACCCAGGGGACAGGGGCCTACAATGAGCAGTTCTTC; CDR3 protein: CASTQGTGAYNEQFF
D gene: .; J gene: TRBJ2-1; V gene: TRBV29-1; clone size: .; CDR3 length: 17; CDR3 DNA: TGCAGCGGAGAATTCCGGGACCCCTTTTCGGGTATCAATGAGCAGTTCTTC; CDR3 protein: CSGEFRDPFSGINEQFF
D gene: TRBD1; J gene: TRBJ1-1; V gene: TRBV10-2; clone size: few; CDR3 length: 10; CDR3 DNA: TGCGCAACAGGGGAGACTGAAGCTTTCTTT; CDR3 protein: CATGETEAFF
D gene: TRBD1; J gene: TRBJ1-2; V gene: TRBV10-2; clone size: .; CDR3 length: 17; CDR3 DNA: TGCGCCAGCAGTGACGAGACAGGGCAGCTATCGAACTATGGCTACACCTTC; CDR3 protein: CASSDETGQLSNYGYTF